Below, 23 T cell receptor beta chains from the same sample are listed, as sequenced in a study of molecular identifiers for immune sequencing clone quantification. One entry per CDR3 protein, called by TCRdb with MiXCR from the PCR reads. The table has about 640,000 distinct CDR3 sequences, 20% seen once. Material for sequencing was naive CD8+ T cells from blood, with Jurkat cell RNA spiked in. Subset: FACS-sorted CD8+CD4-CCR7+CD45RA+ naive T cells. Every receptor here comes from a human donor in good health. Some libraries in this study had Jurkat cell RNA spiked in.

The chain has TRBV6-2 or TRBV6-3 and TRBJ1-5; D gene ambiguous. V was clipped by 4 bases and J by 0 bases, with 7 bases between them. This CDR3 is built from 14 residues. The germline V gene has CDR1 MNHEY and CDR2 SVGEGT. In DNA, the CDR3 is TGTGCCAGCAGTTGGGAGAATAGCAATCAGCCCCAGCATTTT. Protein product: CASSWENSNQPQHF.

This clonotype was detected ten times or more. The gene calls are TRBV30 and TRBJ2-2; 14 bases map to TRBD2. The CDR3 spans 16 residues. Germline CDR1 is GTSNPN and CDR2 is SVGIG (reference sequence). V trimming: 3 bases; J trimming: 6 bases; junction bases outside the gene matches: 6. Written as DNA, the CDR3 is TGTGCCTGGAGGGGGACTAGCGGGAGTGGGTCCGGGGAGCTGTTTTTT. Translated, it gives CAWRGTSGSGSGELFF.

This clonotype was seen a few times. The J gene is TRBJ1-6, the V gene TRBV11-3; D gene unclear. This CDR3 contains 19 residues. Germline-derived CDR1 and CDR2 are SGHNT and YENEEA. Trimming pared 1 base from V and 6 bases from J, leaving 22 bases between. The CDR3 region is CASSLAYAPWHRSNSPLHF. The CDR3 region has the DNA TGTGCCAGCAGCTTAGCTTATGCCCCGTGGCACCGGTCTAATTCACCCCTCCACTTT.

Of note for this clonotype: A much larger clone differs from this one at a single base, so this may be a read error. V gene TRBV10-3 combines with J gene TRBJ2-5, with D unclear. The CDR3 has 11 residues. The germline V gene encodes CDR1 ENHRY and CDR2 SYGVKD. The CDR3 spells CATSDVRAQYF. In DNA form, the CDR3 reads TGTGCCACCAGTGACGTTAGGGCCCAGTACTTC.

This clonotype was detected a few times. The CDR3 spells CASSQGGGAFVVDEQYF. In DNA form, the CDR3 reads TGTGCCAGCAGCCAAGGAGGTGGGGCCTTCGTGGTTGACGAGCAGTACTTC. The genes are TRBV14 and TRBJ2-7, with D perhaps matching TRBD1 (5 bases). The V gene lost 1 base and the J gene lost 5 bases, with 21 bases spanning the gap. The CDR3 is 17 amino acids. From germline, CDR1 is SGHDN and CDR2 FVKESK.

This clonotype has ten or more counts. J is TRBJ2-5 and V is TRBV6-5; no definite D call. The CDR3 contains 13 residues. Per germline, CDR1 MNHEY and CDR2 SVGAGI. V lost 6 bases to trimming and J lost 1 base, with 9 bases between them. DNA for the CDR3: TGTGCCAGCAGGAACATACTCCAAGAGACCCAGTACTTC. Amino acid sequence: CASRNILQETQYF.

The chain couples TRBV19 to TRBJ2-6; D might be TRBD1 (5 bases). This CDR3 is 15 amino acids long. Germline lookup yields CDR1 LNHDA and CDR2 SQIVND (reference sequence). V was pared by 3 bases and J by 3 bases, with 9 bases between. CDR3 DNA sequence: TGTGCCAGTAGTATCGGACAACTTGGGGCCAACGTCCTGACTTTC. It translates to CASSIGQLGANVLTF.

The V gene is TRBV7-8, the J gene TRBJ2-7; 7 bases are shared with TRBD1. The germline V gene has CDR1 SGHVS and CDR2 FQNEAQ. Losses at the gene ends were 5 bases for V and 3 bases for J; bases not matched to a gene: 7. This CDR3 is built from 14 residues. CDR3 in DNA: TGTGCCAGCAGCACGGAGACAGGGAGCTACGAGCAGTACTTC. Amino acids: CASSTETGSYEQYF.

The V gene is TRBV9, the J gene TRBJ1-2; 10 positions match TRBD1. V lost 5 bases to trimming and J lost 10 bases; unmatched junction nucleotides: 5. The CDR3 contains 12 residues. In germline, CDR1 is SGDLS, CDR2 YYNGEE. CDR3 coding DNA: TGTGCCAGCAGAGGGACAGGGGATGACTACACCTTC. Protein product: CASRGTGDDYTF.

This clonotype was recorded a few times. The chain links TRBV6-5 to TRBJ1-5; tentatively, D is TRBD1 (5 bases). V was cut by 5 bases and J by 5 bases, with 10 bases left in between. The CDR3 extends over 13 amino acids. Germline-derived CDR1 and CDR2 are MNHEY and SVGAGI. CDR3 residues: CASSDSSYQPQHF. In DNA, the CDR3 is TGTGCCAGCAGTGACAGTTCCTATCAGCCCCAGCATTTT.

This clonotype was counted many times. J is TRBJ1-1 and V is TRBV7-9, with D perhaps matching TRBD1 (6 bases). Per the germline V gene, CDR1 is SEHNR and CDR2 is FQNEAQ (reference sequence). This CDR3 is built from 15 residues. V was clipped by 6 bases and J by 4 bases, with 18 bases between them. The CDR3 coding sequence is TGTGCCAGCAGGGATGGATCGGGACACGGCACTGAAGCTTTCTTT. It codes for CASRDGSGHGTEAFF.

This clonotype was found a few times. V gene TRBV19 combines with J gene TRBJ2-3, with 12 positions matching TRBD2. The V gene's germline CDR1 is LNHDA and CDR2 SQIVND (reference sequence). V was clipped by 6 bases and J by 4 bases; unmatched bases: 5. The CDR3 is 15 residues long. CDR3: CASRPGLAGPDTQYF. As DNA, the CDR3 is TGTGCCAGTAGACCGGGACTAGCGGGCCCAGATACGCAGTATTTT.

Here the CDR3 reads CSAVIGGLAGSSYNEQFF. CDR3 bases: TGCAGTGCTGTGATCGGGGGACTAGCGGGGTCCTCCTACAATGAGCAGTTCTTC. The V call is TRBV20-1, the J call TRBJ2-1; TRBD2 matches 13 bases. The germline gives CDR1 DFQATT, CDR2 SNEGSKA (reference sequence). The CDR3 runs 18 residues. The trim removed 5 bases at V and 0 bases at J, leaving 10 bases unmatched.

Many counts were recorded for this clonotype. The CDR3 loop is CASSLESGDYEQYF. CDR3 sequence (DNA): TGCGCCAGCAGCTTGGAGAGCGGGGACTACGAGCAGTACTTC. The V gene is TRBV5-1, the J gene TRBJ2-7; 7 positions match TRBD2. The CDR3 has 14 residues. The V and J ends lost 0 bases and 3 bases, in that order; junction bases with no gene match: 3. In germline, CDR1 is SGHRS, CDR2 YFSETQ. Full variable domain (rest looked up from reference TRBV5-1 and TRBJ2-7): KAGVTQTPRYLIKTRGQQVTLSCSPISGHRSVSWYQQTPGQGLQFLFEYFSETQRNKGNFPGRFSGRQFSNSRSEMNVSTLELGDSALYLCASSLESGDYEQYFGPGTRLTVT.

This clonotype was seen only a few times. A much larger clonotype is one base distant, so this may be a read error. The chain is built from TRBV28 and TRBJ1-1; no clear D. Between the trimmed V and J ends, which lost 5 bases and 3 bases, there was a span of 16 bases. The CDR3 extends over 15 amino acids. The germline V gene has CDR1 MDHEN and CDR2 SYDVKM. The CDR3 sequence is CASSPVRVRDTEAFF. The CDR3 coding sequence is TGTGCCAGCAGTCCCGTGAGGGTGAGGGACACTGAAGCTTTCTTT.

As to this clonotype: Since a much larger clone is just one base distant, this may be a read error. V usage is TRBV5-4 and J usage is TRBJ1-2, with 9 bases lining up with TRBD1. Germline V CDR1 and CDR2: SGHNT, YYREEE (reference sequence). The CDR3 runs 14 residues. The CDR3 loop is CASLDPGQGPGYAF. The CDR3 DNA sequence: TGTGCCAGCTTAGACCCGGGACAGGGCCCTGGCTACGCCTTC.

The table lists this clonotype with many counts. The chain couples TRBV7-9 to TRBJ2-6, with 10 bases aligning to TRBD1. Trimming cost V 3 bases and J 2 bases; bases outside gene matches: 4. CDR1 is SEHNR, CDR2 FQNEAQ, per germline (reference sequence). The CDR3 loop spans 17 amino acids. The CDR3 spells CASSFGTGVAGANVLTF. Written as DNA, the CDR3 is TGTGCCAGCAGCTTCGGGACAGGGGTCGCTGGGGCCAACGTCCTGACTTTC.

A word on this clonotype: A much larger clone differs from this one at a single base, so this may be a read error. The chain joins TRBV7-6 to TRBJ2-2, with D perhaps matching TRBD1 (6 bases). V was shortened by 5 bases and J by 4 bases, with 14 bases between the two germline ends. Germline loops: CDR1 SGHVS, CDR2 FNYEAQ. The CDR3 is 15 amino acids. The CDR3 DNA follows: TGTGCCAGCAGCCCCGAGACAGGCCTCACCGGGGAGCTGTTTTTT. It codes for CASSPETGLTGELFF.

This clonotype was picked up many times. This chain links TRBV4-1 with TRBJ2-7; 7 nucleotides match TRBD1. Trimming cost V 2 bases and J 2 bases; bases outside gene matches: 6. There are 15 residues in the CDR3. Germline loops: CDR1 MGHRA, CDR2 YSYEKL. This CDR3 is CASSQQTGHPYEQYF. The DNA for the CDR3 is TGCGCCAGCAGCCAACAGACAGGGCATCCCTACGAGCAGTACTTC.

This clonotype was counted many times. CDR3 DNA: TGCGCCAGCAGCCAAGGGGGCAATGAGCAGTTCTTC. Translation gives CASSQGGNEQFF. V gene TRBV4-1 combines with J gene TRBJ2-1; D is uncertain. Germline V gene data show CDR1 as MGHRA and CDR2 as YSYEKL. The CDR3 spans 12 residues. V lost 1 base to trimming and J lost 6 bases, with 4 bases between them.

This clonotype was counted ten times or more. V usage is TRBV5-1 and J usage is TRBJ2-5; 8 positions match TRBD1. The CDR3 has 15 residues. The V and J ends lost 4 bases and 5 bases, in that order; junction bases with no gene match: 10. Germline V lookup: CDR1 SGHRS, CDR2 YFSETQ. CDR3 nucleotides: TGCGCCAGCAGCGCCGATGACAGGGGCTGGGAGACCCAGTACTTC. It translates to CASSADDRGWETQYF.

This clonotype has a count of ten or more. The chain employs TRBV30 and TRBJ2-2; maybe TRBD1 (5 bases). The CDR3 covers 12 residues. Germline V lookup: CDR1 GTSNPN, CDR2 SVGIG (reference sequence). The V and J ends lost 2 bases and 7 bases respectively, with 8 bases between them. The CDR3 loop is CAWSWGRGELFF. CDR3 bases: TGTGCCTGGAGTTGGGGCCGCGGGGAGCTGTTTTTT.

This clonotype was counted at least ten times. In DNA, the CDR3 is TGTGCCAGTAGTATAACAGCATCTAACTATGGCTACACCTTC. Its translation is CASSITASNYGYTF. V is TRBV19 and J is TRBJ1-2; D is ambiguous. V was pared by 2 bases and J by 0 bases, with 7 bases between. The CDR3 covers 14 residues. Looked up from germline, CDR1 is LNHDA and CDR2 is SQIVND (reference sequence).